The present T cell receptor (beta chain) was sequenced within a study of radiation and T cells in renal cell carcinoma. Study as a whole: Nephrectomy followed 15 Gy stereotactic body radiation by 4 weeks.

To note about this clone: What it binds is not known.

Assay: immunoSEQ multiplex PCR; the TCRdb copy retains only in-frame clones and omits some. The data hold roughly 120,000 clones, with around 80% observed a single time. Losses at the gene ends were 6 bases for V and 7 bases for J; bases not matched to a gene: 5. The germline gives CDR1 MNHNY, CDR2 SVGAGI (reference sequence). CDR3 length: 13 residues. The time point is: baseline pretreatment blood. Treatment meaning: 15 Gy SBRT to primary tumor, nephrectomy 4 weeks later. The patient's renal cell carcinoma had clear cell pathology. Study results and caveats: Top tumor clonotypes rose in blood 2 weeks post-radiation, then contracted.

This sequence joins TRBV6-6 and TRBJ1-5; TRBD1 agrees at 8 bases. This clonotype was obtained from a woman aged 60 to 75 with renal cell carcinoma. This sample comprised blood, obtained from a patient whose treatment included radiotherapy and nephrectomy. The CDR3 coding sequence is TGTGCCAGCAGCTCCGACAGGGGCCAGCCCCAGCATTTT. Its protein product is CASSSDRGQPQHF.